This TCR beta chain was sequenced in a study of T cell changes during pregnancy in multiple sclerosis (dated by TCRdb to between 2017 and 2020). Looking at the study overall: Changes in the T cell repertoire over the course of pregnancy were examined in this study in women with multiple sclerosis.

To note about this clone: This receptor's antigen is unknown. Base qualities are not recorded, but no much larger clone differs from it by a single base.

The CDR3 covers 13 residues, taking in both the cysteine and the phenylalanine. Only the CDR3 region is kept as DNA, spanning 39 bases read in frame from base 1. The CDR1 and CDR2 encoded by the germline V gene (reference sequence) are LNHDA and SQIVND. The junction shows trimming of 3 bases on V and 3 bases on J, plus 8 bases between the germline ends. The library was made by the immunoSEQ multiplex PCR assay. In its TCRdb copy, this immuneACCESS table keeps in-frame sequences only and misses some clones. Where compared with another copy, unresolved V genes explain less than half of these, and the others have no known cause. For this sample the table gives fewer than 65,000 clones, of which 75% to 95% were detected only once. The ten largest make up under 2.5% of the sample.

Sequenced material: peripheral blood, taken in the third trimester of pregnancy. This TCR came from a female donor in good health, enrolled as a control in a pregnancy study. The receptor chain draws on TRBV19 and TRBJ2-5; no D segment can be confidently identified. The CDR3 here reads CASSMSRKETQYF. DNA sequence: TGTGCCAGTAGTATGTCGCGCAAAGAGACCCAGTACTTC.